Following are 13 T cell receptor beta chains from one sample sequenced in a study of cytomegalovirus exposure and HLA in healthy donors. The PCR made use of 60 Vbeta and 13 Jbeta primers. Clones were read by immunoSEQ multiplex PCR, and TCRdb kept only the in-frame ones, dropping some. The sample gives about 160,000 clones, 80% to 90% of which show up once; roughly 7.6% is in the top ten. The sample comprised PBMCs. All receptors come from a woman under 40 in good health and CMV-seropositive.

The genes are TRBV7-9 and TRBJ2-1; D not resolved. Per the germline V gene, CDR1 is SEHNR and CDR2 is FQNEAQ (reference sequence). V was trimmed by 2 bases and J by 4 bases, leaving 3 bases between them. This CDR3 region has 12 residues. CDR3 sequence: CASSLLYNEQFF. For the CDR3, the DNA is TGTGCCAGCAGCTTACTTTACAATGAGCAGTTCTTC.

The chain combines TRBV7-3 with TRBJ2-1; TRBD2 is a possible D gene (5 bases). CDR1 SGHTA and CDR2 FQGTGA come from the germline V gene. Trimming left V 1 base short and J 0 bases short, with 10 bases between. This CDR3 is 16 amino acids long. CDR3 bases: TGTGCCAGCAGCTTAATGGCTAGCCCCTCCTACAATGAGCAGTTCTTC. It specifies CASSLMASPSYNEQFF.

This clone came up a few times. V is TRBV4-2 and J is TRBJ2-2, with 10 positions matching TRBD2. Germline V lookup: CDR1 LGHNA, CDR2 YNFKEQ. The CDR3 runs to 17 residues. V gave up 0 bases and J gave up 5 bases; unmatched junction bases: 6. This CDR3 is CASSQDWSGGVTGELFF. The CDR3 DNA is TGTGCCAGCAGCCAAGATTGGAGCGGGGGGGTAACCGGGGAGCTGTTTTTT.

The gene calls are TRBV9 and TRBJ1-1; D is unresolved. The germline V and J ends were trimmed by 0 bases and 4 bases, with 13 bases remaining between them. The germline V gene has CDR1 SGDLS and CDR2 YYNGEE. This CDR3 spans 15 amino acids. The CDR3 here is CASSVGSSLSTEAFF. CDR3 in DNA: TGTGCCAGCAGCGTAGGGAGCAGTCTGAGCACTGAAGCTTTCTTT.

The chain has TRBV18 and TRBJ2-5; no reliable D call. V was clipped by 1 base and J by 0 bases, with 12 bases between them. This CDR3 is built from 16 residues. The germline CDR1 and CDR2 sequences are KGHSH and LQKENI. The DNA for the CDR3 is TGTGCCAGCTCACCACGGAACAGAGTGTACCAAGAGACCCAGTACTTC. This codes for CASSPRNRVYQETQYF. Combining the CDR3 with reference TRBV18 and TRBJ2-5 gives the whole variable domain NAGVMQNPRHLVRRRGQEARLRCSPMKGHSHVYWYRQLPEEGLKFMVYLQKENIIDESGMPKERFSAEFPKEGPSILRIQQVVRGDSAAYFCASSPRNRVYQETQYFGPGTRLLVL.

This clone was found a few times. The rearrangement links TRBV21-1 to TRBJ2-2; the table's D call, TRBD2, was not checked against the DNA. TRBV21-1 is designated a pseudogene. CDR3 size: 18 residues. The CDR3: CASSKKFPGLAEVGELFF. For the CDR3, the DNA is TGTGCCAGCAGCAAAAAGTTTCCGGGACTAGCGGAGGTCGGGGAGCTGTTTTTT.

This chain joins TRBV15 and TRBJ2-7; possible D gene TRBD2, 5 bases. V lost 3 bases to trimming and J lost 3 bases, with 15 bases between them. CDR1 is LNHNV and CDR2 is YYDKDF in the germline V gene (reference sequence). The CDR3 contains 15 residues. The CDR3 coding sequence is TGTGCCACCAGCAGTATGAGGGTGCCACGCTACGAGCAGTACTTC. Its protein is CATSSMRVPRYEQYF.

This rearrangement joins TRBV27 to TRBJ1-4; the match to TRBD1 covers 8 bases. After removal of 5 bases from V and 7 bases from J, the junction contained 9 bases not matched to a gene. The CDR3 totals 15 residues. CDR1 and CDR2 (germline): MNHEY, SMNVEV (reference sequence). DNA for the CDR3: TGTGCCAGCAGTCCGTACAGGGGGTTAAGTGAAAAACTGTTTTTT. As protein: CASSPYRGLSEKLFF. The entire variable domain, with the rest obtained from reference TRBV27 and TRBJ1-4, is as follows: EAQVTQNPRYLITVTGKKLTVTCSQNMNHEYMSWYRQDPGLGLRQIYYSMNVEVTDKGDVPEGYKVSRKEKRNFPLILESPSPNQTSLYFCASSPYRGLSEKLFFGSGTQLSVL.

V usage is TRBV5-5 and J usage is TRBJ1-6, with TRBD1 matching over 9 bases. This CDR3 has 17 amino acids. The V segment lost 4 bases and the J segment 8 bases; nucleotides outside the gene matches: 13. CDR1 SGHKS and CDR2 YYEKEE come from the germline V gene (reference sequence). The CDR3 region has the DNA TGTGCCAGCAGCAGGACTCCGGGACAGGGATCCCATTCACCCCTCCACTTT. Translating it yields CASSRTPGQGSHSPLHF.

V is TRBV9 and J is TRBJ2-5; 8 nucleotides line up with TRBD2. V lost 0 bases to trimming and J lost 5 bases; unmatched junction nucleotides: 9. There are 16 residues in the CDR3. CDR1 and CDR2 (germline): SGDLS, YYNGEE. The CDR3 spells CASSVDTGLEGETQYF. The CDR3, as DNA: TGTGCCAGCAGCGTAGACACGGGACTAGAAGGGGAGACCCAGTACTTC.

The chain carries TRBV5-1 and TRBJ1-2; 7 positions agree with TRBD1. V lost 4 bases to trimming and J lost 3 bases; unmatched junction nucleotides: 9. The CDR3 totals 15 residues. Germline V gene data show CDR1 as SGHRS and CDR2 as YFSETQ. The CDR3 bases are TGCGCCAGCAGCATAGGGACAGCGGGAGACTATGGCTACACCTTC. As protein: CASSIGTAGDYGYTF. Looking up the rest from reference TRBV5-1 and TRBJ1-2 gives the full variable domain: KAGVTQTPRYLIKTRGQQVTLSCSPISGHRSVSWYQQTPGQGLQFLFEYFSETQRNKGNFPGRFSGRQFSNSRSEMNVSTLELGDSALYLCASSIGTAGDYGYTFGSGTRLTVV.

The chain couples TRBV14 to TRBJ1-6, with no clear D. The V gene's germline CDR1 is SGHDN and CDR2 FVKESK. CDR3 size: 17 residues. V was trimmed by 0 bases and J by 0 bases, leaving 9 bases between them. DNA of the CDR3: TGTGCCAGCAGCCAAGATAGAAGAAGCTCCTATAATTCACCCCTCCACTTT. It specifies CASSQDRRSSYNSPLHF.

The chain is built from TRBV7-9 and TRBJ2-1; D perhaps matches TRBD1 (6 bases). V dropped 5 bases and J dropped 2 bases, with 16 bases sitting between them. Germline V gives CDR1 SEHNR, CDR2 FQNEAQ (reference sequence). This CDR3 region has 16 residues. CDR3 residues: CASSASGQDTYNEQFF. The DNA of the CDR3 is TGTGCCAGCAGCGCCTCGGGACAAGACACCTACAATGAGCAGTTCTTC.